Following are 19 T cell receptor beta chains from one sample sequenced in a study of brain T cells in children with intractable seizures. Assay: immunoSEQ multiplex PCR; the TCRdb copy retains only in-frame clones and omits some. The table includes around 80,000 clones, under 95% detected once. The sample consisted of peripheral blood, taken at surgery. Receptors originate from a girl aged 2 to 10 with Rasmussen encephalitis and intractable seizures.

This sequence joins TRBV2 and TRBJ2-2, with D hard to call. V dropped 3 bases and J dropped 1 base, with 3 bases sitting between them. The CDR3 length is 13 residues. Looked up from germline, CDR1 is SNHLY and CDR2 is FYNNEI. The CDR3 loop is CASSEENTGELFF. The CDR3 nucleotides are TGTGCCAGCAGTGAGGAGAACACCGGGGAGCTGTTTTTT.

V usage is TRBV30 and J usage is TRBJ1-4, with D maybe TRBD1 (6 bases). The germline V and J ends were trimmed by 3 bases and 6 bases, with 11 bases remaining between them. Per germline, CDR1 GTSNPN and CDR2 SVGIG (reference sequence). The CDR3 spans 13 residues. As DNA, the CDR3 is TGTGCCTGGAGAGGGCAGGGGCATGAAAAACTGTTTTTT. Its translation is CAWRGQGHEKLFF.

This rearrangement joins TRBV12-3 or TRBV12-4 to TRBJ2-7, with D possibly TRBD1 on 5 matching bases. This CDR3 spans 13 amino acids. V was trimmed by 3 bases and J by 6 bases, leaving 12 bases between them. The CDR3 loop reads CASSFSDKGEQYF. DNA of the CDR3: TGTGCCAGCAGTTTTTCGGACAAGGGCGAGCAGTACTTC.

The V and J genes are TRBV7-2 and TRBJ2-5; 8 nucleotides agree with TRBD1. Germline V gene sequence: CDR1 SGHTA, CDR2 FQGNSA. Germline trimming cut 5 bases from V and 4 bases from J; bases unmatched to any gene: 9. This CDR3 contains 15 residues. CDR3 DNA: TGTGCCAGCAGCCCTGGGGACAGGAGGTCAGAGACCCAGTACTTC. Its translation: CASSPGDRRSETQYF.

V and J are TRBV5-1 and TRBJ1-2; no clear D. Germline assignment: CDR1 SGHRS and CDR2 YFSETQ. Trimming removed 9 bases at V and 4 bases at J, with 16 bases between. The CDR3 spans 13 residues. The CDR3 DNA is TGCGCCAACAAAACGGTGGGCCTCTATGGCTACACCTTC. This codes for CANKTVGLYGYTF.

The CDR3 loop reads CASSYEGNYGYTF. In DNA, the CDR3 is TGTGCCAGCAGTTACGAGGGAAACTATGGCTACACCTTC. The V call is TRBV6-5, the J call TRBJ1-2; D unresolved. The CDR3 has 13 residues. Germline V gene data show CDR1 as MNHEY and CDR2 as SVGAGI. V lost 2 bases and J lost 2, with 6 bases in between.

J is TRBJ1-3 and V is TRBV7-9, with 7 bases fitting TRBD1. The germline CDR1 and CDR2 sequences are SEHNR and FQNEAQ (reference sequence). The CDR3 contains 15 residues. V was pared by 5 bases and J by 0 bases, with 4 bases of the junction left unmatched. The CDR3 DNA follows: TGTGCCAGCAGCCGTTGGGACAGCTCTGGAAACACCATATATTTT. Its protein product is CASSRWDSSGNTIYF. The full variable domain, completed using reference TRBV7-9 and TRBJ1-3, is DTGVSQNPRHKITKRGQNVTFRCDPISEHNRLYWYRQTLGQGPEFLTYFQNEAQLEKSRLLSDRFSAERPKGSFSTLEIQRTEQGDSAMYLCASSRWDSSGNTIYFGEGSWLTVV.

The chain has TRBV25-1 and TRBJ1-2; possible D gene TRBD1, 6 bases. The CDR3 consists of 13 residues. Trimming took 3 bases from V and 8 from J, leaving 13 bases between them. Germline V gene data show CDR1 as MGHDK and CDR2 as SYGVNS. The DNA of the CDR3 is TGTGCCAGCAGTGATTTGGACAGTCTCGGCTACACCTTC. Its translation: CASSDLDSLGYTF.

This chain links TRBV27 with TRBJ1-5, with 12 bases aligning to TRBD1. The V segment lost 5 bases and the J segment 7 bases; nucleotides outside the gene matches: 6. From germline, CDR1 is MNHEY and CDR2 SMNVEV (reference sequence). The CDR3 has 15 residues. CDR3 nucleotide sequence: TGTGCCAGCAGTAAAACCGGGACAGGGGGCCAGCCCCAGCATTTT. This codes for CASSKTGTGGQPQHF.

This sequence joins TRBV29-1 and TRBJ2-5, with a possible D match to TRBD1 (6 bases). Germline V gene lookup returns CDR1 SQVTM and CDR2 ANQGSEA. Trimming pared 4 bases from V and 3 bases from J, leaving 12 bases between. The CDR3 has 13 residues. The CDR3 bases are TGCAGCGTTGTGGGGGACATCGAAGAGACCCAGTACTTC. Its protein is CSVVGDIEETQYF.

The chain couples TRBV29-1 to TRBJ1-2, with TRBD1 matching over 9 bases. The junction had 4 bases not matched to a gene; V was cut back by 7 bases and J by 1 base. Germline values: CDR1 SQVTM, CDR2 ANQGSEA. The CDR3 consists of 13 residues. The chain's CDR3 is CSAPGQGNYGYTF. The CDR3 DNA reads as TGCAGCGCACCGGGACAGGGTAACTATGGCTACACCTTC.

This clone was seen only once. J is TRBJ1-5 and V is TRBV7-9, with 8 bases lining up with TRBD1. The CDR3 extends over 15 amino acids. V was clipped by 5 bases and J by 3 bases; unmatched bases: 6. Germline V CDR1 and CDR2: SEHNR, FQNEAQ (reference sequence). CDR3 sequence reads: CASSPGQAINQPQHF. The CDR3 region has the DNA TGTGCCAGCAGCCCGGGACAGGCCATCAATCAGCCCCAGCATTTT.

The chain recombines TRBV5-6 with TRBJ2-1; TRBD2 agrees at 9 bases. Germline V gene data show CDR1 as SGHDT and CDR2 as YYEEEE. V shed 4 bases and J 4 bases; nucleotides not matched to a gene: 6. The CDR3 sequence is 15 residues long. This chain's CDR3 is CASSVGTSRYNEQFF. CDR3 DNA: TGTGCCAGCAGCGTGGGGACTAGCCGGTACAATGAGCAGTTCTTC.

J is TRBJ1-4 and V is TRBV7-3, with D unclear. The CDR3 has 13 residues. Trimming left V 2 bases short and J 8 bases short, with 9 bases between. CDR1 and CDR2 (germline): SGHTA, FQGTGA. The CDR3 reads CASSLGRGEKLFF. The CDR3 nucleotides read TGTGCCAGCAGCTTAGGTCGAGGGGAAAAACTGTTTTTT. Variable domain in full (rest from reference TRBV7-3 and TRBJ1-4): GAGVSQTPSNKVTEKGKYVELRCDPISGHTALYWYRQSLGQGPEFLIYFQGTGAADDSGLPNDRFFAVRPEGSVSTLKIQRTERGDSAVYLCASSLGRGEKLFFGSGTQLSVL.

This clone has only one observation. V is TRBV19 and J is TRBJ1-2, with TRBD1 matching 9 bases. Trimming took 5 bases from V and 8 from J; bases not matched to a gene: 9. The CDR3 spans 14 residues. Germline V lookup: CDR1 LNHDA, CDR2 SQIVND (reference sequence). The CDR3 protein is CASSVGRTGDGYTF. The CDR3 region has the DNA TGTGCCAGTAGTGTTGGACGGACAGGGGACGGCTACACCTTC.

The chain carries TRBV19 and TRBJ1-4; TRBD1 aligns across 8 bases. The CDR3 runs to 15 residues. Germline CDR1 and CDR2: LNHDA and SQIVND (reference sequence). J was trimmed by 5 bases and V by 6 bases; bases with no gene match: 8. The CDR3 region is CASRSGTGSNEKLFF. Written as DNA, the CDR3 is TGTGCCAGTAGATCCGGGACAGGAAGCAATGAAAAACTGTTTTTT.

The V and J genes are TRBV7-2 and TRBJ1-1; D gene ambiguous. CDR3 length equals 14 residues. Trimming cost V 2 bases and J 8 bases, with 15 bases left between them. In germline, CDR1 is SGHTA, CDR2 FQGNSA. The CDR3 loop is CASSLIGSGTEAFF. CDR3 coding DNA: TGTGCCAGCAGCTTAATAGGGAGTGGCACAGAAGCTTTCTTT.

The chain is built from TRBV21-1 and TRBJ1-1; the D call in the table, TRBD1, was not verified against the DNA. TRBV21-1 is an annotated pseudogene. This CDR3 is 13 amino acids long. The CDR3: CASGPGMNTEAFF. CDR3 nucleotide sequence: TGTGCCAGCGGCCCAGGGATGAACACTGAAGCTTTCTTT.

This chain joins TRBV2 and TRBJ2-7; 14 bases match TRBD2. J lost 3 bases, V lost 3 bases, and 4 bases had no gene match. The CDR3 spans 16 residues. CDR1 is SNHLY, CDR2 FYNNEI, per germline. As DNA, the CDR3 is TGTGCCAGCAGTGACCGACTAGCGGGAGGGATCTACGAGCAGTACTTC. Translated, it gives CASSDRLAGGIYEQYF.